These T cell receptor beta chains were read from a single sample in a study of blood T cell repertoires in COVID-19. Sequencing was performed with immunoSEQ multiplex PCR; in TCRdb, only in-frame clones are kept and a portion is missing. The sample shows about 210,000 clones, 88% of them seen only once. Sequences were obtained from peripheral blood. Source of these receptors: a man aged 65-85 years with acute or convalescent COVID-19. The CDR3 runs from the conserved cysteine through the conserved F or W. A D gene is named only where the DNA matches it firmly. Expanded clones are given a class, and other clones once, few, many or no size at all.

TRBD1 | TRBV11-3 | once | CASSSGGSEAFF
- | TRBV21-1 | - | CASSKVRGRGTEAFF
TRBD1 | TRBV4-1 | - | CASSQDGTRQGIGPSYEQYF
- | TRBV7-2 | few | CASSVDRNTEAFF
- | TRBV9 | - | CASSARGTGELFF
- | TRBV11-2 | - | CASSLDGIGDTGYNEQFF
- | TRBV4-2 | - | CASSQSTENYGYTF
- | TRBV11-2 | - | CASSLDYAPNYEQYF
TRBD2 | TRBV28 | - | CASSASGPTGELFF
TRBD2 | TRBV7-3 | - | CASSLMASSGSVADTQYF
TRBD1 | TRBV7-9 | - | CASRRQGADTQYF
TRBD1 | TRBV6-6 | once | CASSNRGRSYNEQFF
- | TRBV30 | - | CAWSGGSYRGAGELFF
- | TRBV5-1 | - | CASSIAGIEKEKLFF
- | TRBV3-1/TRBV3-2 | - | CASSQVADRYTF
- | TRBV6-2/TRBV6-3 | - | CASSLSLGASYEQFF
- | TRBV28 | - | CASNQRRVPYEQYF
TRBD2 | TRBV7-2 | - | CASSSDSGNPFEQYF
- | TRBV2 | - | CASSPAGDGSETQYF
TRBD2 | TRBV7-2 | - | CASSPGLRNIQYF
- | TRBV4-2 | - | CASSQDREETQYF
TRBD1 | TRBV19 | - | CASRETGSRETQYF
TRBD2 | TRBV9 | - | CASSEGLAGSFQETQYF
- | TRBV2 | - | CASSQGIGNTIYF
- | TRBV19 | - | CASSATGEVFF
- | TRBV11-1 | - | CASRTGAVNEQFF
- | TRBV2 | - | CASNRLASPEDTQYF
TRBD1 | TRBV9 | - | CASSPGDRGYNEQFF
- | TRBV7-2 | - | CASSLGASGNTIYF
TRBD1 | TRBV6-4 | - | CASRRQGVGTDTQYF